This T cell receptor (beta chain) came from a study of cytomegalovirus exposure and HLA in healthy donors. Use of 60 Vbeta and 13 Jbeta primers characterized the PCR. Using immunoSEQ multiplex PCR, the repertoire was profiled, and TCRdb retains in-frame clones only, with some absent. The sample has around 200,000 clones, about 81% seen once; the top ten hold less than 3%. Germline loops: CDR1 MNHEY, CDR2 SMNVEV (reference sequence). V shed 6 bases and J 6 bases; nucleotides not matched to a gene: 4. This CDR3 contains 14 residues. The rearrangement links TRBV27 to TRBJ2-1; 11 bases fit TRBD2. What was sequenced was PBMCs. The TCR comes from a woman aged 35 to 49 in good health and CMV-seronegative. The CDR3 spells CASSGGTSGNEQFF. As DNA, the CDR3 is TGTGCCAGCAGCGGCGGGACTAGCGGCAATGAGCAGTTCTTC.